Below are 9 T cell receptor beta chains sequenced from a single sample in a study of human T cells and chemical hapten exposure (dated by TCRdb to the early 2020s). Preparation of the library involved RACE. Sequencing used a NextSeq 500. TCRdb reanalyzed the raw reads on its own, using fastp at Q25 for trimming and MiXCR for clone calling, and kept in-frame beta chains. Identical CDR3 proteins give one entry, which carries the most common genes and DNA. The sample table holds 62,000 or so distinct CDR3 sequences, of which about 11% were seen once. The ten largest clones represent around 2.1% of the sample. Interpreted using the paper, the time point label stands for: patch test 3, about 24 weeks after DPC sensitization. The sample's treatment or condition label, decoded: therapeutic diphenylcyclopropenone sensitization with weekly scalp DPC. The sample was whole blood, taken in connection with sensitization to the hapten diphenylcyclopropenone (DPC). These receptor sequences come from a woman between 25 and 40 years old with alopecia areata. Some clones in this sample may be carry-over from other donors' samples.

This chain links TRBV20-1 with TRBJ2-5; 9 bases fit TRBD2. Trimming at V came to 6 bases and at J to 5 bases, leaving 7 bases not matched to a gene. Germline values: CDR1 DFQATT, CDR2 SNEGSKA (reference sequence). CDR3 length equals 13 residues. DNA of the CDR3: TGCAGTGCCCCGGGAGCGGGAGGCGAGACCCAGTACTTC. Its protein product is CSAPGAGGETQYF.

This clonotype was seen many times. J is TRBJ2-1 and V is TRBV23-1; 10 nucleotides agree with TRBD1. TRBV23-1 is placed among ORFs of uncertain function. V lost 2 bases to trimming and J lost 7 bases; unmatched junction nucleotides: 8. The CDR3 is 16 amino acids. CDR3: CASSQGDRGLGNEQFF. The DNA of the CDR3 is TGCGCCAGCAGTCAAGGAGACAGGGGGCTAGGAAATGAGCAGTTCTTC.

V usage is TRBV7-6 and J usage is TRBJ2-6; TRBD1 agrees at 10 bases. Germline CDR1 SGHVS, CDR2 FNYEAQ. J lost 0 bases, V lost 4 bases, and 3 bases had no gene match. The CDR3 length is 17 residues. The CDR3 DNA follows: TGTGCCAGCAGCTGGGGACAGGGGAGCTCTGGGGCCAACGTCCTGACTTTC. It encodes CASSWGQGSSGANVLTF.

This clonotype has a handful of counts. This chain connects TRBV2 to TRBJ1-4, with TRBD1 matching over 9 bases. CDR1 is SNHLY, CDR2 FYNNEI, per germline. J was trimmed by 2 bases and V by 7 bases; bases with no gene match: 2. The CDR3 is 14 amino acids. CDR3 residues: CASKDRGTNEKLFF. CDR3 in DNA: TGTGCCAGCAAGGACAGGGGTACTAATGAAAAACTGTTTTTT.

V usage is TRBV10-2 and J usage is TRBJ2-5; 12 bases are shared with TRBD1. CDR1 is WSHSY, CDR2 SAAADI, per germline. V lost 3 bases to trimming and J lost 5 bases; unmatched junction nucleotides: 7. CDR3 size: 16 residues. CDR3 sequence (DNA): TGCGCCAGCAGTGACTCCGGGACAGGGGGCCTGGAGACCCAGTACTTC. Its protein is CASSDSGTGGLETQYF.

This clonotype was counted a few times. The chain couples TRBV18 to TRBJ2-1; no reliable D call. This CDR3 region has 13 residues. Germline CDR1 reads KGHSH; CDR2 reads LQKENI. The V end was cut by 0 bases, the J end by 9 bases, with 9 bases between. The CDR3 loop reads CASSPPSPGEQFF. The CDR3 region has the DNA TGTGCCAGCTCACCACCATCACCGGGTGAGCAGTTCTTC.

The rearrangement uses TRBV10-1 and TRBJ2-4, with D tentatively TRBD1 (6 bases). This CDR3 spans 14 amino acids. Germline V gene lookup returns CDR1 WNHNN and CDR2 SYGVQD (reference sequence). V was cut by 6 bases and J by 0 bases, with 9 bases left in between. The CDR3 sequence is CASRDSLAKNIQYF. The CDR3 DNA follows: TGCGCCAGCAGGGACAGCCTAGCCAAAAACATTCAGTACTTC.

The chain joins TRBV20-1 to TRBJ2-3, with 9 bases aligning to TRBD2. This CDR3 has 13 amino acids. V trimming: 5 bases; J trimming: 2 bases; junction bases outside the gene matches: 2. Germline CDR1 and CDR2: DFQATT and SNEGSKA (reference sequence). CDR3 bases: TGCAGTGCTGTAGCGGGGGACACAGATACGCAGTATTTT. Protein sequence: CSAVAGDTDTQYF.

On this clonotype: One end of the junction fails to match germline, which may point to a read error. The chain is built from TRBV18 and TRBJ1-2, with unresolved D. CDR1 and CDR2 (germline): KGHSH, LQKENI. The CDR3 is 15 amino acids. CDR3 DNA: TGTGCCAACTCACCACGTGGAGACCCTAACTATGGCTACACCTTC. Its translation: CANSPRGDPNYGYTF. The whole variable domain, remainder taken from reference TRBV18 and TRBJ1-2, is NAGVMQNPRHLVRRRGQEARLRCSPMKGHSHVYWYRQLPEEGLKFMVYLQKENIIDESGMPKERFSAEFPKEGPSILRIQQVVRGDSAAYFCANSPRGDPNYGYTFGSGTRLTVV.